Listed here is a single T cell receptor beta chain. These data come from a study of shared clonotypes between healthy human individuals. The CDR3 loop spans 15 amino acids. V was cut by 1 base and J by 3 bases, with 10 bases left in between. From germline, CDR1 is MGHRA and CDR2 YSYEKL. Sequencing used immunoSEQ multiplex PCR; TCRdb keeps in-frame clones, though not all of them. Altogether under 150,000 clones are present, 55% to 80% being singletons, with the ten largest covering 20% to 25%. The sample was memory CD8+ T cells sorted from blood. Subset of the sample: CD45RO+ cells pooled with CCR7-negative TemRA cells. The receptor was derived from a woman aged 30 to 39 in good health. The rearrangement links TRBV4-1 to TRBJ2-4; maybe TRBD2 (5 bases). The DNA of the CDR3 is TGCGCCAGCAGCCAAGGAACAGAGGGCAAAAACATTCAGTACTTC. Protein sequence: CASSQGTEGKNIQYF.